These 25 T cell receptor beta chains were all obtained from the same sample, sequenced in a study of T cells in Graves' hyperthyroidism and ophthalmopathy. RNA transcripts were the template for amplifying TCR beta CDR3 regions. HTBI primers drove first-round RT-PCR of the TCR CDR3. TCRdb reprocessed the multiplex PCR reads via MiXCR and lists one record per CDR3 protein. Of over 400,000 distinct CDR3 sequences in the sample, roughly 22% were seen once. Sequencing input: blood. The receptors derive from a woman between 65 and 79 years old with Graves' ophthalmopathy.

This clonotype was recorded many times. The rearrangement links TRBV11-2 to TRBJ2-3; D gene uncertain. Germline V gene sequence: CDR1 SGHAT, CDR2 FQNNGV. Trimming shortened V by 4 bases and J by 6 bases, and 8 bases separated the two germline ends. This CDR3 is 12 amino acids long. The CDR3 DNA reads TGTGCCAGCAGCTGGTCCCCGGATACGCAGTATTTT. It yields the protein CASSWSPDTQYF.

The J gene is TRBJ1-6, the V gene TRBV27; 7 positions match TRBD1. V was clipped by 4 bases and J by 5 bases; unmatched bases: 5. The CDR3 covers 15 residues. Germline CDR1 MNHEY, CDR2 SMNVEV (reference sequence). The CDR3: CASSSRQGHNSPLHF. DNA of the CDR3: TGTGCCAGCAGTTCAAGACAGGGTCATAATTCACCCCTCCACTTT.

This clonotype was observed a few times. The V call is TRBV24-1, the J call TRBJ2-1; unclear D gene. Germline V CDR1 and CDR2: KGHDR, SFDVKD. This CDR3 comprises 15 residues. Trimming left V 3 bases short and J 5 bases short, with 13 bases between. The DNA of the CDR3 is TGTGCCACCAGTGATCCCCTGGGGTCTGACAATGAGCAGTTCTTC. Translating gives CATSDPLGSDNEQFF.

A word on this clonotype: The conserved final phenylalanine or tryptophan is absent from the CDR3, which likely points to a read error. V gene TRBV27 combines with J gene TRBJ2-6; no definite D call. V lost 5 bases and J lost 0, with 17 bases in between. Germline values: CDR1 MNHEY, CDR2 SMNVEV (reference sequence). CDR3 length: 18 residues. This CDR3 is CASSPLAGTYSGANVLTS. In DNA, the CDR3 is TGTGCCAGCAGTCCTTTGGCAGGAACCTACTCTGGGGCCAACGTCCTGACTTCC.

This clonotype was counted many times. The chain couples TRBV13 to TRBJ2-1; D not certain. The CDR3 length is 13 residues. Germline V gives CDR1 PRHDT, CDR2 FYEKMQ (reference sequence). The germline V and J ends were trimmed by 1 base and 9 bases, with 10 bases remaining between them. The CDR3 nucleotides are TGTGCCAGCAGCTTAGTGGGTATACGTGAGCAGTTCTTC. Translating gives CASSLVGIREQFF. Using reference TRBV13 and TRBJ2-1 for the parts outside the CDR3, the full variable domain is AAGVIQSPRHLIKEKRETATLKCYPIPRHDTVYWYQQGPGQDPQFLISFYEKMQSDKGSIPDRFSAQQFSDYHSELNMSSLELGDSALYFCASSLVGIREQFFGPGTRLTVL.

The chain links TRBV30 to TRBJ2-5, with D hard to call. The V gene's germline CDR1 is GTSNPN and CDR2 SVGIG (reference sequence). Trimming stripped 3 bases from V and 1 base from J, with 12 bases between. The CDR3 runs 14 residues. CDR3 DNA sequence: TGTGCCTGGAGGCGATCCGGAATCCAAGAGACCCAGTACTTC. This sequence encodes CAWRRSGIQETQYF.

This clonotype was picked up a small number of times. The V and J genes are TRBV12-5 and TRBJ2-7; 13 nucleotides line up with TRBD2. Trimming at V came to 5 bases and at J to 8 bases, leaving 9 bases not matched to a gene. The CDR3 has 15 residues. Germline V CDR1 and CDR2: LGHNT, FRNRAP. In DNA form, the CDR3 reads TGTGCTAGTGGTCCCGCCGGACTAGCGGGAGCAAAGCAGTACTTC. It translates to CASGPAGLAGAKQYF.

The J gene is TRBJ1-2, the V gene TRBV20-1; D may be TRBD1 (5 bases). The CDR3 has 16 amino acids. Germline V gene data show CDR1 as DFQATT and CDR2 as SNEGSKA (reference sequence). V was shortened by 2 bases and J by 1 base, with 17 bases between the two germline ends. In DNA, the CDR3 is TGCAGTGCTAGAAGGCAGGGTAGGGAGTATAACTATGGCTACACCTTC. Translating gives CSARRQGREYNYGYTF.

This clonotype was seen at least ten times. The chain couples TRBV11-2 to TRBJ2-7; D may match TRBD1 or TRBD2 (6 bases each). Germline V lookup: CDR1 SGHAT, CDR2 FQNNGV. Trimming cost V 5 bases and J 6 bases, with 17 bases left between them. The CDR3 has 14 amino acids. This CDR3 is CASSTDWGAGEQYF. Written as DNA, the CDR3 is TGTGCCAGCAGCACCGACTGGGGGGCAGGCGAGCAGTACTTC. Complete variable domain (other parts from reference TRBV11-2 and TRBJ2-7): EAGVAQSPRYKIIEKRQSVAFWCNPISGHATLYWYQQILGQGPKLLIQFQNNGVVDDSQLPKDRFSAERLKGVDSTLKIQPAKLEDSAVYLCASSTDWGAGEQYFGPGTRLTVT.

Only a few counts were recorded for this clonotype. V usage is TRBV27 and J usage is TRBJ1-2; maybe TRBD1 (5 bases). The germline V gene has CDR1 MNHEY and CDR2 SMNVEV (reference sequence). The V end lost 3 bases, the J end lost 2 bases, and 7 bases lay between the germline ends. CDR3 length: 13 amino acids. CDR3 sequence reads: CASSFRANYGYTF. CDR3 DNA sequence: TGTGCCAGCAGTTTCAGGGCGAACTATGGCTACACCTTC.

This clonotype was observed a handful of times. The rearrangement links TRBV19 to TRBJ2-3; D gene uncertain. There are 11 residues in the CDR3. Germline CDR1 LNHDA, CDR2 SQIVND (reference sequence). Between the trimmed V and J ends, which lost 3 bases and 6 bases, there was a span of 4 bases. The CDR3 protein is CASSIGDTQYF. CDR3 nucleotide sequence: TGTGCCAGTAGTATCGGCGATACGCAGTATTTT.

The chain combines TRBV20-1 with TRBJ2-3; 10 bases match TRBD2. Germline V gives CDR1 DFQATT, CDR2 SNEGSKA (reference sequence). V gave up 3 bases and J gave up 3 bases; unmatched junction bases: 12. This CDR3 has 17 residues. The CDR3 sequence: CSASPLRTSGGTDTQYF. Here the CDR3 DNA reads TGCAGTGCTAGTCCCCTTAGGACTAGCGGAGGGACAGATACGCAGTATTTT.

The chain recombines TRBV7-2 with TRBJ2-1, with D tentatively TRBD1 or TRBD2 (5 bases each). Germline V lookup: CDR1 SGHTA, CDR2 FQGNSA. Trimming took 0 bases from V and 5 from J, leaving 11 bases between them. This CDR3 has 15 amino acids. In DNA, the CDR3 is TGTGCCAGCAGCTTAGCCTCGGGGCCGAACAATGAGCAGTTCTTC. It translates to CASSLASGPNNEQFF.

The chain joins TRBV20-1 to TRBJ2-7, with D perhaps TRBD2 (5 bases). Germline lookup yields CDR1 DFQATT and CDR2 SNEGSKA (reference sequence). The CDR3 consists of 14 residues. Trimming shortened V by 6 bases and J by 0 bases, and 15 bases separated the two germline ends. The CDR3 region has the DNA TGCAGTGCCGCGCCGGGCGGACTCTCCTACGAGCAGTACTTC. This translates into CSAAPGGLSYEQYF.

This clonotype occurred a few times. The V gene is TRBV6-2 or TRBV6-3, the J gene TRBJ2-7, with 8 bases matching TRBD1. This CDR3 region has 15 residues. Germline values: CDR1 MNHEY, CDR2 SVGEGT. Trimming at V came to 6 bases and at J to 2 bases, leaving 9 bases not matched to a gene. CDR3 amino acids: CASRTYRTGPYEQYF. The DNA for the CDR3 is TGTGCCAGCAGGACGTACAGGACAGGGCCCTACGAGCAGTACTTC.

This clonotype was seen a few times. V is TRBV7-6 and J is TRBJ1-4; no firm D call. V lost 2 bases and J 4 bases, leaving 14 bases between the germline ends. Per germline, CDR1 SGHVS and CDR2 FNYEAQ. The CDR3 extends over 16 amino acids. CDR3 in DNA: TGTGCCAGCAGCTTAAAGACCCGGGGTGGTAATGAAAAACTGTTTTTT. Amino acid sequence: CASSLKTRGGNEKLFF. Full variable domain (outside the CDR3, taken from reference TRBV7-6 and TRBJ1-4): GAGVSQSPRYKVTKRGQDVALRCDPISGHVSLYWYRQALGQGPEFLTYFNYEAQQDKSGLPNDRFSAERPEGSISTLTIQRTEQRDSAMYRCASSLKTRGGNEKLFFGSGTQLSVL.

This clonotype was found a few times. The chain couples TRBV5-1 to TRBJ1-1; 7 bases fit TRBD1. Per germline, CDR1 SGHRS and CDR2 YFSETQ. The CDR3 contains 15 residues. Trimming cost V 3 bases and J 0 bases; bases outside gene matches: 5. CDR3 sequence reads: CASSSTGAMNTEAFF. The CDR3 nucleotides read TGCGCCAGCAGCTCTACAGGGGCGATGAACACTGAAGCTTTCTTT.

The genes are TRBV9 and TRBJ2-1; TRBD2 matches at 9 bases. Germline V gene lookup returns CDR1 SGDLS and CDR2 YYNGEE. V dropped 0 bases and J dropped 2; count of bases not matched to a gene: 6. The CDR3 runs to 17 residues. CDR3 nucleotides: TGTGCCAGCAGCGTAGGAGTAGCGGGAGTCCCCTACAATGAGCAGTTCTTC. Translated, it gives CASSVGVAGVPYNEQFF.

This clonotype was counted a few times. The chain carries TRBV6-5 and TRBJ2-7; 13 bases fit TRBD2. This CDR3 is 14 amino acids long. Germline CDR1 and CDR2: MNHEY and SVGAGI. The V segment lost 4 bases and the J segment 7 bases; nucleotides outside the gene matches: 4. CDR3 protein: CASSWTSGSSEQYF. The CDR3 DNA is TGTGCCAGCAGTTGGACTAGCGGGAGTAGTGAGCAGTACTTC.

This clonotype was counted only a few times. The J gene is TRBJ2-7, the V gene TRBV10-1; either TRBD1 or TRBD2 may fit D (5 bases each). This CDR3 has 18 residues. Trimming cost V 0 bases and J 1 base, with 19 bases left between them. Germline V lookup: CDR1 WNHNN, CDR2 SYGVQD (reference sequence). The CDR3 is CASSESPPGRGGSYEQYF. CDR3 nucleotide sequence: TGCGCCAGCAGTGAGTCGCCCCCGGGGCGTGGGGGTTCCTACGAGCAGTACTTC.

This clonotype has a handful of counts. V gene TRBV27 combines with J gene TRBJ2-2; the D gene could be TRBD1 or TRBD2 (6 bases each). V dropped 9 bases and J dropped 3 bases, with 20 bases sitting between them. This CDR3 contains 16 residues. Germline lookup yields CDR1 MNHEY and CDR2 SMNVEV (reference sequence). CDR3 sequence (DNA): TGTGCCAGTAGACCCCTTACGGGGGCTGACACCGGGGAGCTGTTTTTT. Its translation is CASRPLTGADTGELFF.

The chain uses TRBV28 and TRBJ2-7, with D unresolved. The CDR3 totals 11 residues. V was clipped by 6 bases and J by 7 bases, with 10 bases between them. Germline CDR1 MDHEN, CDR2 SYDVKM. This CDR3 is CASSLPSEQYF. CDR3 nucleotides: TGTGCCAGCAGCCTACCCTCTGAGCAGTACTTC.

This clonotype has only a few counts. The chain is built from TRBV3-1 and TRBJ2-1; possibly TRBD1 for D (6 bases). Germline CDR1 and CDR2: LGHDT and YNNKEL (reference sequence). Trimming pared 1 base from V and 3 bases from J, leaving 10 bases between. The CDR3 extends over 15 amino acids. The CDR3 coding sequence is TGTGCCAGCAGCCAAGTATCGGGACACTACAATGAGCAGTTCTTC. It translates to CASSQVSGHYNEQFF.

V and J are TRBV3-1 and TRBJ2-2, with D hard to call. Trimming stripped 3 bases from V and 1 base from J, with 6 bases between. This CDR3 contains 14 residues. Per germline, CDR1 LGHDT and CDR2 YNNKEL (reference sequence). In DNA form, the CDR3 reads TGTGCCAGCAGCCATGGGCGGAACACCGGGGAGCTGTTTTTT. Translating it yields CASSHGRNTGELFF.

This clonotype was detected only once. At one boundary the junction diverges from the germline segment, which might be a read error. The chain links TRBV3-1 to TRBJ2-3, with D tentatively TRBD1 or TRBD2 (5 bases each). In germline, CDR1 is LGHDT, CDR2 YNNKEL (reference sequence). This CDR3 spans 15 amino acids. The CDR3 loop reads CAGSQEGRSTDTQYF. The CDR3, as DNA: TGTGCCGGCAGCCAAGAGGGGCGAAGCACAGATACGCAGTATTTT.